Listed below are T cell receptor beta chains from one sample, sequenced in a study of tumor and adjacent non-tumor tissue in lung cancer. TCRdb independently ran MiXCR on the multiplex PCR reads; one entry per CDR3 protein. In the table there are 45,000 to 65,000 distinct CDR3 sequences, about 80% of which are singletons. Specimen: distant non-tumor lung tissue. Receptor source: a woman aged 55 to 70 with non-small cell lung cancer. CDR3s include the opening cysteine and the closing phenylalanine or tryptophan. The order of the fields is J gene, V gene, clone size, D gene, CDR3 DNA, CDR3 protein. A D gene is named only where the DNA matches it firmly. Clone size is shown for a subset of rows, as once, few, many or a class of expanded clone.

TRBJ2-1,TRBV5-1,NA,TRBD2,TGCGCCAGCAGCTTGGCGGCGGGGGTGAATGAGCAGTTCTTC,CASSLAAGVNEQFF
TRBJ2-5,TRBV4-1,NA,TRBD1,TGCGCCAGAAGCTTAAAGCCGCCGGGACAGCAAGAGACCCAGTACTTC,CARSLKPPGQQETQYF
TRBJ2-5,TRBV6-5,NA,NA,TGTACCAGCAGTGCCCGGGGAGAGGAAGAGACCCAGTATTTC,CTSSARGEEETQYF
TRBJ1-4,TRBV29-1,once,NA,TGCAGCGCCGTAGGGTTCTGGAATGAAAAACTGTTTTTT,CSAVGFWNEKLFF
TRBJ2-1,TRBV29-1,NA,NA,TGCAGCGTTGAACTAGGGGCCAATGAGCAGTTCTTC,CSVELGANEQFF
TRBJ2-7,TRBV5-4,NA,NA,TGTGCCAGCAGGCACGGGGATAGGGGTCCCCTGCAGTACTTC,CASRHGDRGPLQYF
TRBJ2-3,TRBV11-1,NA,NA,TGTGCCAGCAGCTCACTAGGAGATACGCAGTATTTT,CASSSLGDTQYF
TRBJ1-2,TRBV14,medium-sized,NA,TGTGCCAGCAGCCACACCCGGGACGGGGCTAGCACCTTC,CASSHTRDGASTF
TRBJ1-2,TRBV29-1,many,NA,TGCAGCGTTGAAGATCGGCAGGGGCGGATGGGTGGCTACACCTTC,CSVEDRQGRMGGYTF
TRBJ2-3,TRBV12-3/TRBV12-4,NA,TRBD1,TGTGTCAGCACCCTAGGGGGCGATCAGCCCCAGTATTTT,CVSTLGGDQPQYF
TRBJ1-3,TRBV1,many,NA,TGCACCAGCAACAGGAAAATTGGGAGCTCTGGAAACACCATATATTTT,CTSNRKIGSSGNTIYF
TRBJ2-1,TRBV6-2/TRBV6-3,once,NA,TGTGTTAACAGTAACCCCCAGGGGATATCCAATGAGCAGTTCTTC,CVNSNPQGISNEQFF
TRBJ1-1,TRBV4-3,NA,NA,TGCGCCAGCAGCCTACGAAGGATAGGGTATGGCAGTGAAGCTTTCTTT,CASSLRRIGYGSEAFF
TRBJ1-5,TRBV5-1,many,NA,TGCGCCAGCAGCTTGGGCAGGGACCAGCCCCAGCATTTT,CASSLGRDQPQHF
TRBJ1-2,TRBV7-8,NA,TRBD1,TGTGCCAGCAGCTTAAACCAGGCAGGGGGCGGTGGCTACACCTTC,CASSLNQAGGGGYTF
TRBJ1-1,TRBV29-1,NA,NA,TGCAGCGTTGAACAGAAGGCAGGGAACACTGAAGCTTTCTTT,CSVEQKAGNTEAFF
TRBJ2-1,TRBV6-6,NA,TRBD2,TGTGCCAGAAGAAAAGGGCTAGCGGGACGGAATGAGCAATTCTTC,CARRKGLAGRNEQFF
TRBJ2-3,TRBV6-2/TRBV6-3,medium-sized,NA,TGTGCCAGCAGTTTGCGCGGAGAGACCTCCGGGAGAGATACGCAGTATTTT,CASSLRGETSGRDTQYF
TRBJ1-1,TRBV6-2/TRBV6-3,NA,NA,TGTGCCAGCTGTCCGGACAATCACACTGAAGCTTTCTTT,CASCPDNHTEAFF
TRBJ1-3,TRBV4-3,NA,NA,TGCGCCAGTAGCCCCGGTTTTGGGTCCGGAAACACCATATATTTT,CASSPGFGSGNTIYF
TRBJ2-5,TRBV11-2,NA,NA,TGTGCCAGCAGTTTATTCAGGGGAAACGGTTATACGGAGACCCAGTACTTC,CASSLFRGNGYTETQYF
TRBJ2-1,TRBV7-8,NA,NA,TGTGTCAGCAGCTTAGTGGGGCCGACGGGGCAGTTCTTC,CVSSLVGPTGQFF
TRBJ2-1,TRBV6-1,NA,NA,TGTGTCAGGAGTGGAAACCCCGGGAGCTCCTACAATGAGCAGTTCTTC,CVRSGNPGSSYNEQFF
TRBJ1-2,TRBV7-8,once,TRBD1,TGTGCCAGCAGCTTAGCTATCGGTCAGGGGGCGATTGGGTCCTATGGCTACACCTTC,CASSLAIGQGAIGSYGYTF
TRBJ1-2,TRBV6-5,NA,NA,TGTGCCGGCAGTCAATCAACTCCCCTTGGCTATGGCTACACCTTC,CAGSQSTPLGYGYTF
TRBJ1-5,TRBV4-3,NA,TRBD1,TGCGTAAGCAGCCAATTCGACAGGGGCAGTCAGCCCCAGCATTTT,CVSSQFDRGSQPQHF
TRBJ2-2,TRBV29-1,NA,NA,TGCAGCATTGGGGGACTGACGAACACCGGGAAGCTGTTTTTT,CSIGGLTNTGKLFF
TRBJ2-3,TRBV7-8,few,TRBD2,TGTGCCAGCAGCGATCTAGCGGGGGCTTCACCCGGTGCGCAGTATTTT,CASSDLAGASPGAQYF